This entry features one T cell receptor (beta chain) sequence. These data belong to a study of blood T cell repertoires in COVID-19. Overall study context: Researchers got acute and convalescent COVID-19 samples from the United States, Italy and Spain. PBMCs, B-cell-depleted T cells, or T cells were the source of the cDNA or gDNA that made up the material.

CDR3 length equals 14 residues. Between the trimmed V and J ends, which lost 3 bases and 5 bases, there was a span of 8 bases. Germline V gene lookup returns CDR1 MDHEN and CDR2 SYDVKM. Per the original data handling: Amplification of reference gene primers was used by the study to estimate nucleated cell counts. Repertoires were generated with immunoSEQ multiplex PCR, while TCRdb's copy carries only in-frame clones and drops some. V and J calls and clone size are given by that table; D and trimming were obtained from the DNA. The table shows approximately 46,000 clones, with 80% to 90% occurring only once.

This chain links TRBV28 with TRBJ1-6, with unresolved D. This receptor was identified in a woman between 70 and 85 years old in a cohort sampled during active COVID-19. Sequencing was done on a sample of peripheral blood. The CDR3 protein is CASSFLSDNSPLHF. CDR3 sequence (DNA): TGTGCCAGCAGTTTTTTATCGGATAATTCACCCCTCCACTTT.